This T cell receptor (beta chain) is drawn from a study of cytomegalovirus exposure and HLA in healthy donors. General study findings and limits: Data from an earlier analysis indicated that most TCR beta V segments were productive either about 87% or about 30% of the time. Based on reports, TCR beta sequences accurately predicted HLA-A and HLA-B alleles for most subjects. The authors listed 164 TCR beta chains as cytomegalovirus-associated. Later, an analysis found that common viral pathogens appeared to be linked with several of the most significant clusters.

For this clone: The antigen is not known.

Vbeta (60) and Jbeta (13) primers were used in the PCR. Method: immunoSEQ multiplex PCR; TCRdb's copy keeps in-frame clones and lacks some. The table records about 120,000 clones, about four fifths of them present only once. Germline V CDR1 and CDR2: SGHTA, FQGNSA. This CDR3 is built from 14 residues. The germline V and J ends were trimmed by 5 bases and 4 bases, with 11 bases remaining between them. The sequence was obtained from a female donor in good health and CMV-seropositive. The chain recombines TRBV7-2 with TRBJ2-2, with a weak D call TRBD2 (6 bases). Sequencing was done on a sample of PBMCs. In DNA, the CDR3 is TGTGCCAGCAGCGCCGGGGGATTCACCGGGGAGCTGTTTTTT. It encodes CASSAGGFTGELFF.